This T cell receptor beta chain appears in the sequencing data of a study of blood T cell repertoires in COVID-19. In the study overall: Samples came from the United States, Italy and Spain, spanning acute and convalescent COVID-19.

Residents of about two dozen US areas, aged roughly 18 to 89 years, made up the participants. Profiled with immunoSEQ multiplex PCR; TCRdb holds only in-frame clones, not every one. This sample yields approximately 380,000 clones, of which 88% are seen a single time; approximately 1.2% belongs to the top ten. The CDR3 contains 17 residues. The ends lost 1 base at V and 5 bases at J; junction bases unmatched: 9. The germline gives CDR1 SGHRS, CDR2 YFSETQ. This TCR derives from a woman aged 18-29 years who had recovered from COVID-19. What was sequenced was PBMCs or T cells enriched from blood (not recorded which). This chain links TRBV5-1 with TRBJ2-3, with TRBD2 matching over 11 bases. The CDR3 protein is CASSLLGLAGEGDTQYF. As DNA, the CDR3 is TGCGCCAGCAGCTTGCTCGGACTAGCGGGTGAGGGAGATACGCAGTATTTT.